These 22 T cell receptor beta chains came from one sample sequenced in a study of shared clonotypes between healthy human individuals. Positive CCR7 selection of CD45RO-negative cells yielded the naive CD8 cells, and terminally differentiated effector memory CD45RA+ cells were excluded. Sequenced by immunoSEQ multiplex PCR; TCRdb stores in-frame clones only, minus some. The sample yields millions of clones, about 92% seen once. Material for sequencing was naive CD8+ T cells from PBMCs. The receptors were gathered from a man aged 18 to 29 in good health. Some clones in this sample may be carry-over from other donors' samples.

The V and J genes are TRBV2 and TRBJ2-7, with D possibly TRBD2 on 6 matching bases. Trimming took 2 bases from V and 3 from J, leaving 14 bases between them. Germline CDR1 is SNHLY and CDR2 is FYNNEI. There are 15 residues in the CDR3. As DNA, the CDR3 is TGTGCCAGCAGTGAATCCCGGGACGGGGGCTACGAGCAGTACTTC. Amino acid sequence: CASSESRDGGYEQYF. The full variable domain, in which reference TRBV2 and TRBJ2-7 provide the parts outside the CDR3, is EPEVTQTPSHQVTQMGQEVILRCVPISNHLYFYWYRQILGQKVEFLVSFYNNEISEKSEIFDDQFSVERPDGSNFTLKIRSTKLEDSAMYFCASSESRDGGYEQYFGPGTRLTVT.

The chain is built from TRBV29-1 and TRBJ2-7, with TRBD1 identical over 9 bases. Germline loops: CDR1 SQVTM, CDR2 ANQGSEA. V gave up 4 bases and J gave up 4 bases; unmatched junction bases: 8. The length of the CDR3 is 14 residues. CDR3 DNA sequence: TGCAGCGTTGCGGGAGGAGACAGGGGGTACGAGCAGTACTTC. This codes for CSVAGGDRGYEQYF.

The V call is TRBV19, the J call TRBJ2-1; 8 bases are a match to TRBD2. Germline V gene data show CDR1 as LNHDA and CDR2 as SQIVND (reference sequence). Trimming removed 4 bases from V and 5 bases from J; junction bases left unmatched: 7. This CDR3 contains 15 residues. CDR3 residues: CASSRLAGSNNEQFF. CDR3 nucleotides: TGTGCCAGTAGTAGATTAGCGGGATCCAACAATGAGCAGTTCTTC.

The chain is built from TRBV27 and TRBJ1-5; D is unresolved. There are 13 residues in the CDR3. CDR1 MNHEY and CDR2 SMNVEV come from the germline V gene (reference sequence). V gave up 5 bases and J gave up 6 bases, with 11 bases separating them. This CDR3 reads CASSPASFQPQHF. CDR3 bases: TGTGCCAGCAGTCCCGCCTCATTTCAGCCCCAGCATTTT.

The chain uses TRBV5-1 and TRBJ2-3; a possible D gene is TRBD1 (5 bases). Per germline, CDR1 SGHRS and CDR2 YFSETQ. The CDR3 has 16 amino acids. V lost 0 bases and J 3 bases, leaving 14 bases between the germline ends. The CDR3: CASSLAYFRDTDTQYF. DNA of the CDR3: TGCGCCAGCAGCTTGGCGTACTTCAGGGATACAGATACGCAGTATTTT.

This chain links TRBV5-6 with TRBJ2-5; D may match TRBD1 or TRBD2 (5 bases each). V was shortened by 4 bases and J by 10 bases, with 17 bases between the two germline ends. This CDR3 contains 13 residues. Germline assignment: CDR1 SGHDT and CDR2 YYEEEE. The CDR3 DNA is TGTGCCAGCAGCGTTAGGGACGCCCGCCACCAGTACTTC. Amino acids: CASSVRDARHQYF.

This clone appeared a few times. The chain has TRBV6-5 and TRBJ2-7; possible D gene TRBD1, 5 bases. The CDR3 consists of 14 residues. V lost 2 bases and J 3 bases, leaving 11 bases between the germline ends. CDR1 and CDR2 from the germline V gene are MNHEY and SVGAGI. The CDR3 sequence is CASSYRGALYEQYF. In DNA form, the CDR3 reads TGTGCCAGCAGTTACAGGGGCGCTCTCTACGAGCAGTACTTC.

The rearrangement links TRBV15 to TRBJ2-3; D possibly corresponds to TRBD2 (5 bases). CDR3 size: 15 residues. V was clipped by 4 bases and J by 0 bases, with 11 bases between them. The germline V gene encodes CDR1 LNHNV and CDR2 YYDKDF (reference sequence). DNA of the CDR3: TGTGCCACCAGCAAGGACGGGGTTAGCACAGATACGCAGTATTTT. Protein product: CATSKDGVSTDTQYF.

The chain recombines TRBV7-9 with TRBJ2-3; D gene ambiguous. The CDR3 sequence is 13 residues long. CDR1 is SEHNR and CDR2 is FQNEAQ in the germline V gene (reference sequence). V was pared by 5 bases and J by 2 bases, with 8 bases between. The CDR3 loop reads CASSNAATDTQYF. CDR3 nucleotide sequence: TGTGCCAGCAGCAACGCGGCCACAGATACGCAGTATTTT.

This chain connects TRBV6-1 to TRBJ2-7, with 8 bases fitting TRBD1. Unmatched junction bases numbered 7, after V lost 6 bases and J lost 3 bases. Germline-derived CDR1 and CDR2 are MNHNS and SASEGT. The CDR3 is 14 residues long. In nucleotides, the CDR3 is TGTGCCAGCAGCACCGGGACAGGAGACTACGAGCAGTACTTC. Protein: CASSTGTGDYEQYF.

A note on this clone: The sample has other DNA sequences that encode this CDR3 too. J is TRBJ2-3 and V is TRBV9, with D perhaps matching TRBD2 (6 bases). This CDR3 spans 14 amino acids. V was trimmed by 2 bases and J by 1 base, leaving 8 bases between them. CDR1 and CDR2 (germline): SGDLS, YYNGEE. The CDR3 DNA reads TGTGCCAGCAGCGTTAGCGGAGGCACAGATACGCAGTATTTT. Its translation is CASSVSGGTDTQYF.

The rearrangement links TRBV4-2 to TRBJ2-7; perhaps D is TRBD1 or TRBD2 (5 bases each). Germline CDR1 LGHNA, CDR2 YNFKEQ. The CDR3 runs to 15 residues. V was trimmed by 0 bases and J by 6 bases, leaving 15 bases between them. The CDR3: CASSQDPRTGLEQYF. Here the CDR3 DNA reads TGTGCCAGCAGCCAAGATCCCCGCACGGGGCTCGAGCAGTACTTC.

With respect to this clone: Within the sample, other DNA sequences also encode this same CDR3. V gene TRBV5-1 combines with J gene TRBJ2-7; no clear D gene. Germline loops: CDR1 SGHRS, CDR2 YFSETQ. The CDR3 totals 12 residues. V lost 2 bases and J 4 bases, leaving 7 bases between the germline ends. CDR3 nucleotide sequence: TGCGCCAGCAGCTTATCCGCTTACGAGCAGTACTTC. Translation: CASSLSAYEQYF.

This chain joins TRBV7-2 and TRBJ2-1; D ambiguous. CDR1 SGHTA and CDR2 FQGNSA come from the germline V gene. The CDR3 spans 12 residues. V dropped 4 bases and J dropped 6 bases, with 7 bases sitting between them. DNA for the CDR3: TGTGCCAGCAGCTCACGCCTCAATGAGCAGTTCTTC. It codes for CASSSRLNEQFF.

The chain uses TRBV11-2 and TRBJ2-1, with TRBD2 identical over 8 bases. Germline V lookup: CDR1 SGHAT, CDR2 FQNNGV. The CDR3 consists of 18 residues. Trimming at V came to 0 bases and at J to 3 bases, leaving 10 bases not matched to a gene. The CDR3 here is CASSLDRLAGMNYNEQFF. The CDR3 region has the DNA TGTGCCAGCAGCTTAGATCGTTTAGCGGGAATGAACTACAATGAGCAGTTCTTC. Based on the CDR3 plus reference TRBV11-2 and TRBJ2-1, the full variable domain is EAGVAQSPRYKIIEKRQSVAFWCNPISGHATLYWYQQILGQGPKLLIQFQNNGVVDDSQLPKDRFSAERLKGVDSTLKIQPAKLEDSAVYLCASSLDRLAGMNYNEQFFGPGTRLTVL.

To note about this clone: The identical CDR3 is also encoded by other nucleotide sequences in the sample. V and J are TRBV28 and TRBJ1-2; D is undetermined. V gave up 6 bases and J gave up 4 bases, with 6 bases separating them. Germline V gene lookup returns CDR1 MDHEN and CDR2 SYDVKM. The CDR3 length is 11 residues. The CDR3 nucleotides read TGTGCCAGCAGCCAGGCCTATGGCTACACCTTC. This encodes CASSQAYGYTF.

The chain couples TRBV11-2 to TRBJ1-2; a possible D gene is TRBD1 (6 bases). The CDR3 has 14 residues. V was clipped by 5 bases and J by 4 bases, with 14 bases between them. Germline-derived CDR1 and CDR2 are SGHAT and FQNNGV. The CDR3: CASSPNQGTYGYTF. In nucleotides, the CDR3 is TGTGCCAGCAGCCCCAACCAGGGGACCTATGGCTACACCTTC.

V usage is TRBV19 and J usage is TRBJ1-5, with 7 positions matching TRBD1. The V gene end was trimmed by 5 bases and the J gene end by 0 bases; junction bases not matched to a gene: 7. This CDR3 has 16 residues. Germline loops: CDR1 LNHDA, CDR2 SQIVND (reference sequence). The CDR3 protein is CASSPRDSYSNQPQHF. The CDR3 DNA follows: TGTGCCAGTAGTCCCAGGGACAGCTATAGCAATCAGCCCCAGCATTTT.

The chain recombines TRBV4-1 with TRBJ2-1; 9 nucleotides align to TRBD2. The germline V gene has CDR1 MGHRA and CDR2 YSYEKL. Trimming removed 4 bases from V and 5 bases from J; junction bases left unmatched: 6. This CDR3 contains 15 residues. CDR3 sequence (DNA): TGCGCCAGCAGCCTCCGACTAGCGGATAACAATGAGCAGTTCTTC. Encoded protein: CASSLRLADNNEQFF.

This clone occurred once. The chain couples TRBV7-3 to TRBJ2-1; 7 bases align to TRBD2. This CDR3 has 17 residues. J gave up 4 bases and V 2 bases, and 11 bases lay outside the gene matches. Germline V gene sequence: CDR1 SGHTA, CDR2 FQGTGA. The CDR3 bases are TGTGCCAGCAGCTTAGGATCTTCGGGGGGTTCTTACAATGAGCAGTTCTTC. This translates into CASSLGSSGGSYNEQFF.

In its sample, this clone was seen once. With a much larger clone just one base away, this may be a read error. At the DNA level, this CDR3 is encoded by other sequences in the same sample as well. CDR3 nucleotide sequence: TGTGCCAGCAGATGGGGCACTGAAGCTTTCTTT. Its translation is CASRWGTEAFF. This chain joins TRBV27 and TRBJ1-1; no definite D call. V was trimmed by 6 bases and J by 4 bases, leaving 6 bases between them. Looked up from germline, CDR1 is MNHEY and CDR2 is SMNVEV (reference sequence). CDR3 size: 11 residues.

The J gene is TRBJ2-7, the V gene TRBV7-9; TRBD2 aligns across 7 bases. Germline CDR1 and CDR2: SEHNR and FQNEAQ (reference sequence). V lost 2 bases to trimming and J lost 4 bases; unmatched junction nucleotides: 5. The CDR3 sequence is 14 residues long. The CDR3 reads CASSLSGDPYEQYF. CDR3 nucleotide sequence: TGTGCCAGCAGCTTAAGCGGGGACCCGTACGAGCAGTACTTC.